Below, 26 T cell receptor beta chains from the same sample are listed, as sequenced in a study of blood T cells in healthy people across ages. The second PCR ran roughly 7 to 12 cycles with a sample-barcoded 5' primer and J-beta primers. TCRdb passed the 5' RACE reads through MiXCR, listing each CDR3 protein once. The sample yields 800,000 to 1,300,000 distinct CDR3 sequences, approximately 25% seen once. The same sample was also studied in work on T cells of mothers and their children.

Sequenced input: blood. The receptors derive from a girl aged 2-15 years in good health.

This clonotype was seen only a few times. This rearrangement joins TRBV12-3 or TRBV12-4 to TRBJ1-2, with 9 positions matching TRBD1. Unmatched junction bases numbered 10, after V lost 7 bases and J lost 7 bases. The CDR3 totals 14 residues. The CDR3 nucleotides are TGTGCCAGCACCCTGGGACAGGGAGGATTTGGCTACACCTTC. Its protein is CASTLGQGGFGYTF.

This clonotype was counted a few times. The genes are TRBV3-1 and TRBJ1-6, with 7 bases aligning to TRBD1. This CDR3 is built from 15 residues. The J segment lost 3 bases and the V segment lost 6 bases, leaving 5 bases of the junction unmatched. CDR1 is LGHDT, CDR2 YNNKEL, per germline (reference sequence). This chain's CDR3 is CASRRDSHYNSPLHF. The CDR3 nucleotides read TGTGCCAGCAGAAGGGACAGCCACTATAATTCACCCCTCCACTTT.

This clonotype has only a few counts. The genes are TRBV28 and TRBJ2-3; 7 bases align to TRBD2. CDR3 length: 18 residues. V lost 1 base to trimming and J lost 5 bases; unmatched junction nucleotides: 15. The germline V gene encodes CDR1 MDHEN and CDR2 SYDVKM. The CDR3 DNA is TGTGCCAGCAGTTTATTCGAGGGCGGGAGTGAGGCTGGAGATACGCAGTATTTT. Translating gives CASSLFEGGSEAGDTQYF.

The chain joins TRBV7-7 to TRBJ2-1, with 12 positions matching TRBD2. CDR1 is SSHAT and CDR2 is FNYEAQ in the germline V gene (reference sequence). Trimming took 5 bases from V and 6 from J; bases not matched to a gene: 5. This CDR3 has 15 residues. The CDR3 spells CASSEGLAGLNEQFF. DNA for the CDR3: TGTGCCAGCAGCGAAGGACTAGCGGGGCTCAATGAGCAGTTCTTC.

The sample holds a few counts of this clonotype. The chain recombines TRBV11-1 with TRBJ2-1; D is possibly TRBD2 (5 bases). The V gene's germline CDR1 is SGHAT and CDR2 FQDESV (reference sequence). V dropped 4 bases and J dropped 9 bases, with 10 bases sitting between them. The CDR3 is 12 amino acids. The CDR3, as DNA: TGTGCCAGCAGCTCCGACGGAGGTGAGCAGTTCTTC. It codes for CASSSDGGEQFF.

The table lists this clonotype with a few counts. J is TRBJ2-3 and V is TRBV28; 12 bases agree with TRBD2. V dropped 6 bases and J dropped 4; count of bases not matched to a gene: 5. The CDR3 is 15 residues long. Germline assignment: CDR1 MDHEN and CDR2 SYDVKM. The CDR3 DNA reads TGTGCCAGCAGGCCGACTAGCGGGAGTTCAGATACGCAGTATTTT. Its protein is CASRPTSGSSDTQYF.

This clonotype was seen more than once but under ten times. The V and J genes are TRBV28 and TRBJ2-5, with D hard to call. CDR3 length equals 14 residues. From germline, CDR1 is MDHEN and CDR2 SYDVKM. V was pared by 2 bases and J by 5 bases, with 12 bases between. The DNA of the CDR3 is TGTGCCAGCAGTTTAGGTCTTAGCAGGGAGACCCAGTACTTC. This gives the protein CASSLGLSRETQYF.

In its sample, this clonotype was seen a few times. This rearrangement joins TRBV7-9 to TRBJ2-1; no reliable D call. This CDR3 region has 13 residues. In germline, CDR1 is SEHNR, CDR2 FQNEAQ (reference sequence). Trimming took 5 bases from V and 8 from J, leaving 13 bases between them. The CDR3: CASSPPFVHEQFF. The CDR3 coding sequence is TGTGCCAGCAGCCCTCCTTTCGTCCATGAGCAGTTCTTC.

The chain carries TRBV5-6 and TRBJ2-3, with TRBD2 as a possible D gene (6 bases). The CDR3 is 16 amino acids. V gave up 3 bases and J gave up 3 bases, with 17 bases separating them. From germline, CDR1 is SGHDT and CDR2 YYEEEE. The CDR3 DNA reads TGTGCCAGCAGCTCCGCGGGGAAACAGGCGACAGATACGCAGTATTTT. Translated: CASSSAGKQATDTQYF.

The rearrangement uses TRBV5-1 and TRBJ2-7; D might be TRBD1 (5 bases). Germline assignment: CDR1 SGHRS and CDR2 YFSETQ. The germline V and J ends were trimmed by 4 bases and 1 base, with 9 bases remaining between them. CDR3 length: 13 residues. CDR3 loop: CASSTDMSYEQYF. The DNA of the CDR3 is TGCGCCAGCAGCACGGACATGTCCTACGAGCAGTACTTC. Full variable domain (outside the CDR3, taken from reference TRBV5-1 and TRBJ2-7): KAGVTQTPRYLIKTRGQQVTLSCSPISGHRSVSWYQQTPGQGLQFLFEYFSETQRNKGNFPGRFSGRQFSNSRSEMNVSTLELGDSALYLCASSTDMSYEQYFGPGTRLTVT.

The V call is TRBV29-1, the J call TRBJ2-2, with 10 bases matching TRBD2. CDR3 length equals 14 residues. Per the germline V gene, CDR1 is SQVTM and CDR2 is ANQGSEA. V lost 3 bases and J lost 7; bases outside the gene matches: 5. The CDR3 sequence is CSVDPSGGGGELFF. The CDR3, as DNA: TGCAGCGTTGACCCTAGCGGGGGTGGCGGGGAGCTGTTTTTT.

This clonotype appeared a few times. As DNA, the CDR3 is TGTGCCAGCAGCTTAGCTACTAGCACCGGGGAGCTGTTTTTT. This translates into CASSLATSTGELFF. The chain recombines TRBV7-2 with TRBJ2-2; a weak D match, TRBD2 (5 bases). Trimming took 0 bases from V and 4 from J, leaving 6 bases between them. CDR3 size: 14 residues. Germline V gene sequence: CDR1 SGHTA, CDR2 FQGNSA. Complete variable domain (other parts from reference TRBV7-2 and TRBJ2-2): GAGVSQSPSNKVTEKGKDVELRCDPISGHTALYWYRQSLGQGLEFLIYFQGNSAPDKSGLPSDRFSAERTGGSVSTLTIQRTQQEDSAVYLCASSLATSTGELFFGEGSRLTVL.

This chain connects TRBV9 to TRBJ1-6; 10 bases match TRBD1. The V and J ends lost 4 bases and 10 bases, in that order; junction bases with no gene match: 5. This CDR3 has 14 amino acids. Germline-derived CDR1 and CDR2 are SGDLS and YYNGEE. The CDR3, as DNA: TGTGCCAGCAGCTCCGGGACAGGGGAATCACCCCTCCACTTT. Protein product: CASSSGTGESPLHF.

Comment on this clonotype: Its ends do not fully match the called genes, so a read error is possible. This chain links TRBV5-1 with TRBJ2-6; D might be TRBD1 (5 bases). The CDR3 totals 20 residues. Germline V gene data show CDR1 as SGHRS and CDR2 as YFSETQ. CDR3 DNA: TGCGCCAGCAGCTTGGAACGGGCGGTTCGTGGAAGCTCTGGGGCCGACGTCCTGACTTTC. It specifies CASSLERAVRGSSGADVLTF.

The gene calls are TRBV21-1 and TRBJ1-2. TRBV21-1 is listed as a pseudogene. The CDR3 extends over 9 amino acids. The CDR3 loop is CASSISYTF. The CDR3 nucleotides are TGTGCCAGCAGCATAAGCTACACCTTC.

The chain employs TRBV12-5 and TRBJ2-7, with 14 bases that match TRBD2. The J call may be wrong; the DNA end is better matched by TRBJ2-1. Germline CDR1 is LGHNT and CDR2 is FRNRAP. The CDR3 has 18 amino acids. The CDR3 nucleotides are TGTGCTAGTGGTTTGGCCTACCGGACTAGCGGGGGGCACAATGAGCAGTTCTTC. Amino acids: CASGLAYRTSGGHNEQFF.

V is TRBV7-9 and J is TRBJ2-1; possible D gene TRBD2, 6 bases. The CDR3 totals 16 residues. V was trimmed by 1 base and J by 4 bases, leaving 14 bases between them. Per the germline V gene, CDR1 is SEHNR and CDR2 is FQNEAQ (reference sequence). CDR3 sequence: CASSLVGRTEYNEQFF. CDR3 DNA: TGTGCCAGCAGCTTAGTGGGGAGGACGGAATACAATGAGCAGTTCTTC.

This clonotype was observed a few times. At one end, the junction sequence differs from germline, possibly due to a read error. J is TRBJ1-1 and V is TRBV11-1, with D tentatively TRBD1 (5 bases). Germline V gene data show CDR1 as SGHAT and CDR2 as FQDESV (reference sequence). This CDR3 has 12 amino acids. The CDR3 sequence is CACSFDSTEAFF. DNA of the CDR3: TGTGCCTGCAGCTTCGACAGTACTGAAGCTTTCTTT. The full variable domain, with the rest looked up from reference TRBV11-1 and TRBJ1-1, is EAEVAQSPRYKITEKSQAVAFWCDPISGHATLYWYRQILGQGPELLVQFQDESVVDDSQLPKDRFSAERLKGVDSTLKIQPAELGDSAMYLCACSFDSTEAFFGQGTRLTVV.

This clonotype was seen only a few times. J is TRBJ2-5 and V is TRBV7-8; D is unresolved. Germline lookup yields CDR1 SGHVS and CDR2 FQNEAQ. The CDR3 contains 13 residues. The V end was cut by 5 bases, the J end by 0 bases, with 7 bases between. The CDR3 is CASSLDHQETQYF. The CDR3 DNA sequence: TGTGCCAGCAGCCTCGACCACCAAGAGACCCAGTACTTC.

CDR3: CASRGEGRHYNEQFF. In nucleotides, the CDR3 is TGTGCCAGCAGGGGAGAGGGACGGCACTACAATGAGCAGTTCTTC. The rearrangement joins TRBV7-2 to TRBJ2-5; D is perhaps TRBD1 or TRBD2 (5 bases each). The J call may be in error: the DNA end matches TRBJ2-1 better. The CDR3 contains 15 residues. The germline V gene has CDR1 SGHTA and CDR2 FQGNSA.

The gene calls are TRBV3-1 and TRBJ2-1, with D possibly matching TRBD1 (6 bases). Germline CDR1 and CDR2: LGHDT and YNNKEL (reference sequence). CDR3 length: 15 residues. V dropped 4 bases and J dropped 1 base, with 11 bases sitting between them. The CDR3 here is CASSPQGKSYNEQFF. CDR3 DNA: TGTGCCAGCAGCCCACAGGGTAAATCCTACAATGAGCAGTTCTTC.

The chain combines TRBV12-3 or TRBV12-4 with TRBJ2-5; 9 nucleotides match TRBD2. The CDR3 extends over 16 amino acids. V gave up 0 bases and J gave up 5 bases; unmatched junction bases: 7. CDR3 amino acids: CASSLARGGAPETQYF. The CDR3 nucleotides are TGTGCCAGCAGTTTAGCGCGGGGGGGCGCACCGGAGACCCAGTACTTC.

This clonotype was seen ten or more times. J is TRBJ2-1 and V is TRBV9; 12 nucleotides align to TRBD2. V shed 4 bases, J shed 8 bases, and the junction held 7 bases outside the gene matches. Germline V lookup: CDR1 SGDLS, CDR2 YYNGEE. This CDR3 has 15 amino acids. CDR3 loop: CASSSRTSGNDEQFF. In DNA form, the CDR3 reads TGTGCCAGCAGCTCACGGACTAGCGGGAACGATGAGCAGTTCTTC.

Only a few counts were recorded for this clonotype. V is TRBV29-1 and J is TRBJ2-5; D might be TRBD2 (6 bases). The end of the DNA aligns better with TRBJ2-7, so the J call may be wrong. The CDR3 consists of 11 residues. Germline V gene sequence: CDR1 SQVTM, CDR2 ANQGSEA. The CDR3 is CSVWGDYEQYF. In DNA, the CDR3 is TGCAGCGTTTGGGGGGACTACGAGCAGTACTTC.

The chain links TRBV20-1 to TRBJ2-5; no reliable D call. The CDR3 contains 14 residues. Germline V gene lookup returns CDR1 DFQATT and CDR2 SNEGSKA (reference sequence). The ends were cut back, 0 bases at V and 2 bases at J, with 10 bases in the middle. The CDR3 protein is CSARESVKQETQYF. The CDR3 nucleotides read TGCAGTGCTAGAGAGTCAGTTAAACAAGAGACCCAGTACTTC.

J is TRBJ2-5 and V is TRBV4-1, with D perhaps matching TRBD1 (6 bases). The germline gives CDR1 MGHRA, CDR2 YSYEKL. V was shortened by 4 bases and J by 0 bases, with 12 bases between the two germline ends. This CDR3 contains 15 residues. The CDR3 is CASSPLQGYQETQYF. CDR3 nucleotides: TGCGCCAGCAGCCCCTTACAGGGTTACCAAGAGACCCAGTACTTC.